The entry below gives a single T cell receptor (beta chain) sequence along with its context. The antigen is undetermined. With V trimmed by 5 bases and J by 6 bases, 16 bases remained unmatched. The V gene's germline CDR1 is MDHEN and CDR2 SYDVKM. This CDR3 has 17 residues. Data came from immunoSEQ multiplex PCR; TCRdb stores just in-frame clones and leaves some out. Here the sample spans over 25,000 clones, approximately 90% being singletons. The record originates from a study of a mutant IDH1 vaccine in newly diagnosed glioma. Time point of the sample: week 5, during vaccination. Mutant IDH1 20-mer peptide, at 300 ug, made up each vaccine dose, with topical imiquimod.

The material was peripheral blood mononuclear cells (PBMCs), obtained from a glioma patient whose treatment included an IDH1 peptide vaccine. The rearrangement links TRBV28 to TRBJ2-1; the match to TRBD2 covers 7 bases. The receptor was isolated from a woman aged 40 to 55 with glioma. Some clones in this sample may be carry-over from other donors' samples. Here the CDR3 reads CASSPWAAGEGSNEQFF. The DNA of the CDR3 is TGTGCCAGCAGTCCGTGGGCCGCGGGAGAAGGGAGCAATGAGCAGTTCTTC.